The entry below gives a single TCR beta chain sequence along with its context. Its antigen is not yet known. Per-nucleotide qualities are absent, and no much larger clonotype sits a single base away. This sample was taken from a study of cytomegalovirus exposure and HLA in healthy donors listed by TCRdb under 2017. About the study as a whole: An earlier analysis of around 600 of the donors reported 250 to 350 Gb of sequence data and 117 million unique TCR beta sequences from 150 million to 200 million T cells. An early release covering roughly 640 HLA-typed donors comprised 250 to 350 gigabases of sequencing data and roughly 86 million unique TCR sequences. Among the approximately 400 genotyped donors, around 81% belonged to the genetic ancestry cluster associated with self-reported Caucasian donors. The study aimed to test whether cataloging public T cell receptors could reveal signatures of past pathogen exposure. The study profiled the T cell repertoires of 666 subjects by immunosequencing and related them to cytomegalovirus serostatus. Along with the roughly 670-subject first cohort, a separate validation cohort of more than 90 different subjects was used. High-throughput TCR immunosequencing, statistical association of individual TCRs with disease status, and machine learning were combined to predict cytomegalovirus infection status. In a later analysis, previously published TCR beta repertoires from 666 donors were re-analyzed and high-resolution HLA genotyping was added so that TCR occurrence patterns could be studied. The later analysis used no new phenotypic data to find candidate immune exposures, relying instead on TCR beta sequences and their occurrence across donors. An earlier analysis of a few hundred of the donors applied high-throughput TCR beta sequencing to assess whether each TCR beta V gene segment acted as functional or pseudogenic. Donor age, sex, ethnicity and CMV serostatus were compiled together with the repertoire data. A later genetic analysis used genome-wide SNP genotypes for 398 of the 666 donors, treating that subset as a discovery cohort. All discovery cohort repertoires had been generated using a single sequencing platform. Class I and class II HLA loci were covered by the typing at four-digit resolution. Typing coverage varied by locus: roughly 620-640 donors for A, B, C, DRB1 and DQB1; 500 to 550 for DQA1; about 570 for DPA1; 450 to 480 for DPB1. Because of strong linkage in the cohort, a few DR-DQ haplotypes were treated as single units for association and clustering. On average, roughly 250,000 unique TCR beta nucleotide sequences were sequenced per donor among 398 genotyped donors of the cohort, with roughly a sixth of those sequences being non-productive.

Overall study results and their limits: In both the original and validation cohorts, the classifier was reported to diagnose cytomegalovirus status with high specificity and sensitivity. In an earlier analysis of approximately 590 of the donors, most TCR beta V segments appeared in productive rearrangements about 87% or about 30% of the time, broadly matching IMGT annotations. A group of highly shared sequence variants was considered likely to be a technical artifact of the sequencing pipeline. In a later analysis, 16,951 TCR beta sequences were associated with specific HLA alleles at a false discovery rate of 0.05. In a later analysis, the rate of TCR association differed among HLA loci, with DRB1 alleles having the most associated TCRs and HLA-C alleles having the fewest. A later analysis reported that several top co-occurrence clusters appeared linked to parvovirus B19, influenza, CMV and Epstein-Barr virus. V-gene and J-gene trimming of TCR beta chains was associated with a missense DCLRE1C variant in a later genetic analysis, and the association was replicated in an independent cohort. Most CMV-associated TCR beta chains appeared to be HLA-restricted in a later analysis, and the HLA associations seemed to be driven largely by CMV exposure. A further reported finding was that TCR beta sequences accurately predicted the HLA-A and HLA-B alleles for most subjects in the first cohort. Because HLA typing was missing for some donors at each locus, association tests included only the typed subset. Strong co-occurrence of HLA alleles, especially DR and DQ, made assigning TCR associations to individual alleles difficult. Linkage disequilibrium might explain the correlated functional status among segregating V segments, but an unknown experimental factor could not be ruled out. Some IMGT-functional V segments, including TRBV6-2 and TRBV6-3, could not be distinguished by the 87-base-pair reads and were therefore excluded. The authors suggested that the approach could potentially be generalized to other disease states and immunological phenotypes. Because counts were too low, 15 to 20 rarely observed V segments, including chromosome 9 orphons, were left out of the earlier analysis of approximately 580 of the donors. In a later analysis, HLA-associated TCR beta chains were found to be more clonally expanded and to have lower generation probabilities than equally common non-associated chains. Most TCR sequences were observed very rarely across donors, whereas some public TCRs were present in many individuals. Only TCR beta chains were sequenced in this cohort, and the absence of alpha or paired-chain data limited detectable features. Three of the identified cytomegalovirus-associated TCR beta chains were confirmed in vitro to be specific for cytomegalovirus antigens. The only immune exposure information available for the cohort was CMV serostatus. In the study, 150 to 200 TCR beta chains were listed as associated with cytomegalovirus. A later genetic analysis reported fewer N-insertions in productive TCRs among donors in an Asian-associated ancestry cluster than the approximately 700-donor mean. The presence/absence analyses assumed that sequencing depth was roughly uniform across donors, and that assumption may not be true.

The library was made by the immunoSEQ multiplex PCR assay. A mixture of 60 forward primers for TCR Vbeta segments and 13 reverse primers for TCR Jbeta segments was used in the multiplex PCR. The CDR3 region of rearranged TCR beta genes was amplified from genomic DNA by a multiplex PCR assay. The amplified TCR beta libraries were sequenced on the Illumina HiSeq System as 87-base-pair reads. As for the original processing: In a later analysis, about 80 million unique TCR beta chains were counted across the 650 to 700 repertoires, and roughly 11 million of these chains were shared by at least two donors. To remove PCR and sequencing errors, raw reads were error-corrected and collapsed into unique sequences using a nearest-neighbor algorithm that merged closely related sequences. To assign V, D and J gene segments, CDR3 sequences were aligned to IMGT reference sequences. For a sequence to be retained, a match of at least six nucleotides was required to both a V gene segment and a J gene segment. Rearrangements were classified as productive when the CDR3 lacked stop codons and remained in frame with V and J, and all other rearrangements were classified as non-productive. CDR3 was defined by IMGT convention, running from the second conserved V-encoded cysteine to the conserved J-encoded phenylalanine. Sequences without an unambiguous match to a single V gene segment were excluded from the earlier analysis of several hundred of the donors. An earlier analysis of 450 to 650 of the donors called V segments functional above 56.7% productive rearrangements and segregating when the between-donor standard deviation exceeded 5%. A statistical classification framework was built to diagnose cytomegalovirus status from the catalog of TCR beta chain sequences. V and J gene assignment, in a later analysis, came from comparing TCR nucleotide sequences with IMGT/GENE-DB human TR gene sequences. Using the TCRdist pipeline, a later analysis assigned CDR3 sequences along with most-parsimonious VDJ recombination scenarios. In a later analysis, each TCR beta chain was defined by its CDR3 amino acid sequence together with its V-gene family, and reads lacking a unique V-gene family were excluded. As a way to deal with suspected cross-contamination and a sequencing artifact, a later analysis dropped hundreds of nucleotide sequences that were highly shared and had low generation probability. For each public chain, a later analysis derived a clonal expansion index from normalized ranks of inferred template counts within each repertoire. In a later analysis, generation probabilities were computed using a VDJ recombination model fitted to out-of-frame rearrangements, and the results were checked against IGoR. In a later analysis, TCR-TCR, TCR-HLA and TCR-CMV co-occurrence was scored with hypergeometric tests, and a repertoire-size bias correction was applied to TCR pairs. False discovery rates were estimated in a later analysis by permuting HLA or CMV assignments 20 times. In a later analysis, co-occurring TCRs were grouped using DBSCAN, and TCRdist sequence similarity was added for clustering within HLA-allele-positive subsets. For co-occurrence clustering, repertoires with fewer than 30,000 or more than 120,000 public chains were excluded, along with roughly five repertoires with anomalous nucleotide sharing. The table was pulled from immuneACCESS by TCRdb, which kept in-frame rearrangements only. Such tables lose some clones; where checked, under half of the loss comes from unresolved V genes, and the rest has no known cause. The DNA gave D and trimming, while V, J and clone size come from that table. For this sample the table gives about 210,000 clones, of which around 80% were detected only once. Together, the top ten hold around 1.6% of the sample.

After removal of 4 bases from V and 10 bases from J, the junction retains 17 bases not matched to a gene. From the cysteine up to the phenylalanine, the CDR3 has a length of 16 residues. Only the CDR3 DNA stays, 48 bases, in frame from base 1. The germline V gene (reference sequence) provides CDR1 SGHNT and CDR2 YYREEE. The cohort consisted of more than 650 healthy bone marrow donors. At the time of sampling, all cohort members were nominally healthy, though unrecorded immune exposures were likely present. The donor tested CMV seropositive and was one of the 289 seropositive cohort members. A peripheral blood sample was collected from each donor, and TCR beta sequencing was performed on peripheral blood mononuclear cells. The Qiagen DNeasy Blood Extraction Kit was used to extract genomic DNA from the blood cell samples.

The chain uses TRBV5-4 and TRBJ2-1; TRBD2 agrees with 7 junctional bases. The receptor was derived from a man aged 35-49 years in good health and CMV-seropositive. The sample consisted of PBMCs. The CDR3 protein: CASSRRTAGWEGEQFF. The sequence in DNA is TGTGCCAGCAGCCGTCGTACAGCGGGATGGGAAGGGGAGCAGTTCTTC.